This T cell receptor (beta chain) comes out of a study of T cell responses to AZD1222 COVID-19 vaccine (dated by TCRdb to 2020 to 2023). Study-level background: Because spike-specific TCR depth and breadth did not differ between the two schedules, AZD1222 recipients who got a second dose at roughly 4 weeks were pooled with those who got a second dose at roughly 12 weeks. A total of approximately 240 trial participants underwent TCR sequencing, of whom about 210 received two doses of AZD1222 and about 25 received two doses of the MenACWY control vaccine. Enrollment into the trials was organized by age into subgroups of 18-55, 56-69 and 70-plus years, and those subgroups contained about 150, 27 and 61 TCR-sequenced participants, respectively.

What the research found in general, with its limitations: The 56-69-year group was small, and its depth increase did not reach significance, likely because of low power. Epitopes outside the regions mutated in the B.1.351 and B.1.1.7 variants were reportedly recognized by nearly half of the unique spike-specific TCRs. Because no samples from the day 14 peak response were available, repertoires could be characterized only after the peak T cell response. Most participants were white British and females outnumbered males, and the authors suggested that clonal diversity may have been underestimated. The whole spike protein was spanned by vaccine-associated CD4 TCRs, and dominant responses were seen in regions 160-218 and 743-854. After two AZD1222 doses, both the breadth and the depth of spike-specific TCRs were significantly higher than at day 0 and than in MenACWY recipients. Conclusions about previously exposed vaccinees are limited, since just five or six AZD1222 recipients were seropositive for SARS-CoV-2 at baseline.

According to the study, the label for this sample's time point signals: baseline before first vaccination. Vaccinee samples were obtained from the UK trials COV001 and COV002, which included a single-blind randomized controlled phase 2/3 trial of AZD1222 (ChAdOx1 nCoV-19) in healthy adults. For TCRbeta chain sequencing, PBMC samples from trial participants were taken at day 0 and at day 28 after the second dose. A single count supports this clone. The antigen it recognizes is unknown. No clone much larger than this one lies a single base away; base qualities are absent. The CDR3 regions of human TCRbeta chains were analyzed by immunosequencing. As for the original processing: Repertoire TCRs were matched against a reference library of SARS-CoV-2-specific TCRs generated with the MIRA antigen-specificity platform. Breadth was defined as the fraction of unique TCRs that were SARS-CoV-2-associated. Depth was defined as the fraction of total T cells that were SARS-CoV-2-associated. Using the MIRA data, each spike-specific TCR was assigned both to the spike region to which the TCR was reactive and to a CD4 or CD8 class. Log10-transformed breadth and depth values were compared by one-way ANOVA with Sidak's multiple comparisons tests. Imported from immuneACCESS, the table was reduced by TCRdb to in-frame sequences with V and J called. These copies leave out some clones; in studies compared against another copy, an unresolved V gene accounts for under half, and the cause of the remainder is not known. V and J calls and clone size follow that table, whereas D and trimming were derived from the DNA. The sample table shows under 95,000 clones, and around 90% are seen once. The biggest ten clones account for 8% to 9.5% of the sample.

Trimmed from V: 1 base; trimmed from J: 9 bases; junction bases lacking a gene match: 10. The CDR3 contains 15 residues, cysteine and phenylalanine counted. Left in the record is the CDR3 DNA by itself, 45 bases read in frame from the first base. Via the germline V gene, CDR1 is SGHRS and CDR2 YFSETQ. Sequences were derived from peripheral blood, sampled on day 0 of AZD1222 vaccination. This TCR came from an adult in good health. The chain is encoded by TRBV5-1 joined to TRBJ2-4, with 7 bases matching TRBD1. The DNA sequence is given as TGCGCCAGCAGCTTGCCCCAGGGGGAGAGCGGCATTCAGTACTTC. It translates as CASSLPQGESGIQYF.